Described below is a single TCR beta chain sequence and its context. Antigen specificity is unknown. The data originate from a study of T cell responses to AZD1222 COVID-19 vaccine. Germline CDR1 SGHAT, CDR2 FQNNGV. CDR3 length: 15 residues. The V gene end was trimmed by 1 base and the J gene end by 3 bases; junction bases not matched to a gene: 6. General observations from the study: No repertoire was sampled before or during the peak T cell response, only after it.

The protocol was immunoSEQ multiplex PCR, while the TCRdb copy is restricted to in-frame clones and leaves out a portion. Counted here are 120,000 to 150,000 clones, 80% to 90% occurring once; the ten biggest clones make up 2.5% to 3%. This TCR was sampled from an adult in good health. The chain employs TRBV11-2 and TRBJ2-7, with TRBD2 matching 7 bases. The input for sequencing was peripheral blood, taken on day 0 of AZD1222 vaccination. The CDR3 loop is CASSLGAGRDYEQYF. The CDR3 DNA is TGTGCCAGCAGCTTAGGGGCAGGGAGGGACTACGAGCAGTACTTC.